This T cell receptor (beta chain) was sequenced in a study of cytomegalovirus exposure and HLA in healthy donors. The germline V gene encodes CDR1 SQVTM and CDR2 ANQGSEA. The CDR3 extends over 13 amino acids. It was with 60 Vbeta and 13 Jbeta primers that the PCR ran. TCRdb's table, derived via immunoSEQ multiplex PCR, lists solely in-frame clones and lacks some. The table has 95,000 to 150,000 clones, 15% seen once; the top ten hold 1.5% to 2%. The sample comprised PBMCs. The rearrangement joins TRBV29-1 to TRBJ2-5, with D perhaps matching TRBD1 (6 bases). The J call may not be correct, given that the DNA end is closer to TRBJ2-7. The origin of this receptor is a woman aged 18 to 35 in good health and CMV-seronegative. CDR3 amino acids: CSVQLGAPHEQYF. The CDR3 coding sequence is TGCAGCGTTCAACTGGGGGCCCCCCACGAGCAGTACTTC.